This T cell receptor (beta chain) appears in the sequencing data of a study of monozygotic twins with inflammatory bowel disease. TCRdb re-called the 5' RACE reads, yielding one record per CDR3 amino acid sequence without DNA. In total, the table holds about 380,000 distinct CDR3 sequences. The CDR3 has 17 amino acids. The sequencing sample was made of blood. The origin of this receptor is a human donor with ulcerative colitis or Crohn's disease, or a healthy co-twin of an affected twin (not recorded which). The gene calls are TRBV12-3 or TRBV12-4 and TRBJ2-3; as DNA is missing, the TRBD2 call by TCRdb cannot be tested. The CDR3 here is CASSMPGLAGATDTQYF.